This entry features one T cell receptor (beta chain) sequence. The data were taken from a study of identifying expanded T cells in peripheral blood. The data were produced by immunoSEQ multiplex PCR, yet TCRdb's version contains in-frame clones alone and is incomplete. The table has approximately 100,000 clones, about 89% seen once. The V end was cut by 2 bases, the J end by 2 bases, with 13 bases between. This CDR3 is built from 15 residues. The germline CDR1 and CDR2 sequences are MNHEY and SVGAGI. The sequence derives from a person aged 18 to 75 in good health. The material sequenced was blood. The genes are TRBV6-5 and TRBJ2-7; D could derive from TRBD1 or TRBD2 (5 bases each). CDR3 nucleotide sequence: TGTGCCAGCAGTTACGCAGGGTTGGGGGCCTACGAGCAGTACTTC. Amino acids: CASSYAGLGAYEQYF.